These 25 T cell receptor beta chains were all obtained from the same sample, sequenced in a study of cytomegalovirus exposure and HLA in healthy donors (dated by TCRdb to about 2017). Libraries were made using the immunoSEQ multiplex PCR assay. The multiplex PCR relied on a mix of 60 forward primers for TCR Vbeta segments and 13 reverse primers for TCR Jbeta segments. TCRdb limited this immuneACCESS table to in-frame rearrangements with V and J called. A share of clones is missing; checked studies link under half to unresolved V genes, and the rest is unexplained. The sample has 150,000 to 200,000 clones on record, roughly 80% of them singletons. Jointly, the top ten make up 9.5% to 10% of the sample. The sequenced sample was PBMCs. These receptors were collected from a man aged 18 to 29 in good health and CMV-seropositive.

V and J are TRBV5-6 and TRBJ2-7; tentatively, D is TRBD2 (7 bases). The CDR3 covers 13 residues. Germline V gene data show CDR1 as SGHDT and CDR2 as YYEEEE. The V end lost 4 bases, the J end lost 10 bases, and 18 bases lay between the germline ends. CDR3: CASSLGGGSYQYF. The CDR3 DNA is TGTGCCAGCAGCCTAGGGGGGGGGTCGTATCAGTACTTC.

J is TRBJ2-7 and V is TRBV28, with D unclear. Germline V gene sequence: CDR1 MDHEN, CDR2 SYDVKM. V lost 4 bases, J lost 3 bases, and 7 bases lay in between. The CDR3 consists of 12 residues. CDR3 sequence: CASSYSIYEQYF. The CDR3 coding sequence is TGTGCCAGCAGTTACAGTATCTACGAGCAGTACTTC. Together with reference TRBV28 and TRBJ2-7, the CDR3 gives the full variable domain: DVKVTQSSRYLVKRTGEKVFLECVQDMDHENMFWYRQDPGLGLRLIYFSYDVKMKEKGDIPEGYSVSREKKERFSLILESASTNQTSMYLCASSYSIYEQYFGPGTRLTVT.

The rearrangement uses TRBV19 and TRBJ1-5; TRBD1 matches 8 bases. V was pared by 1 base and J by 3 bases, with 8 bases of the junction left unmatched. CDR1 LNHDA and CDR2 SQIVND come from the germline V gene (reference sequence). The CDR3 is 17 amino acids. This chain's CDR3 is CASSIAPTGVFNQPQHF. The CDR3 bases are TGTGCCAGTAGTATAGCCCCGACAGGGGTCTTCAATCAGCCCCAGCATTTT.

The chain carries TRBV19 and TRBJ1-5; D is unresolved. Germline loops: CDR1 LNHDA, CDR2 SQIVND (reference sequence). The CDR3 covers 17 residues. The V gene lost 3 bases and the J gene lost 0 bases, with 15 bases spanning the gap. CDR3 sequence: CASSIFGSIDSNQPQHF. The CDR3 DNA sequence: TGTGCCAGTAGTATTTTCGGGAGCATCGATAGCAATCAGCCCCAGCATTTT.

The chain is built from TRBV6-1 and TRBJ1-1, with D possibly being TRBD1 (5 bases). The germline CDR1 and CDR2 sequences are MNHNS and SASEGT. The CDR3 consists of 13 residues. V shed 7 bases and J shed 7 bases, with 16 bases lying between them. The CDR3 is CASKKNQGNEAFF. CDR3 sequence (DNA): TGTGCCAGCAAAAAAAACCAGGGAAATGAAGCTTTCTTT.

V gene TRBV5-8 combines with J gene TRBJ1-4, with 8 bases lining up with TRBD1. Germline V lookup: CDR1 SGHTS, CDR2 YDEGEE. With 1 base clipped from V and 11 bases from J, the junction kept 10 bases outside the gene matches. This CDR3 comprises 15 residues. In DNA, the CDR3 is TGTGCCAGCAGCTTGTATGCAGGGGGCTCTGTGAAACTGTTTTTT. Translated: CASSLYAGGSVKLFF.

With respect to this clone: As the CDR3 is not closed by the conserved phenylalanine or tryptophan, this likely results from a read error. V is TRBV10-1 and J is TRBJ1-6; D is ambiguous. With 1 base removed from V and 9 bases from J, the gap between germline ends came to 25 bases. This CDR3 region has 19 residues. CDR1 and CDR2 from the germline V gene are WNHNN and SYGVQD (reference sequence). CDR3 in amino acids: CASSEWVFDPGTRASPLHL. The CDR3 DNA sequence: TGCGCCAGCAGTGAGTGGGTGTTTGACCCGGGAACCCGGGCTTCACCCCTCCACCTT.

This chain uses TRBV27 with TRBJ2-7; 10 bases fit TRBD1. Trimming at V came to 5 bases and at J to 6 bases, leaving 10 bases not matched to a gene. The CDR3 totals 15 residues. Germline loops: CDR1 MNHEY, CDR2 SMNVEV (reference sequence). CDR3 residues: CASSTMTGGTPEQYF. The CDR3 nucleotides read TGTGCCAGCAGTACAATGACAGGGGGCACTCCCGAGCAGTACTTC.

This clone occurred once. The chain uses TRBV27 and TRBJ2-1; possible D gene TRBD2, 6 bases. Trimming cost V 5 bases and J 8 bases, with 13 bases left between them. The CDR3 runs to 13 residues. Germline V CDR1 and CDR2: MNHEY, SMNVEV (reference sequence). As DNA, the CDR3 is TGTGCCAGCAGTATACTAGCAGTGGATGAGCAGTTCTTC. As protein: CASSILAVDEQFF.

The chain couples TRBV5-1 to TRBJ1-4; TRBD1 matches 9 bases. CDR1 and CDR2 from the germline V gene are SGHRS and YFSETQ. J was trimmed by 8 bases and V by 4 bases; bases with no gene match: 9. CDR3 size: 15 residues. The CDR3 bases are TGCGCCAGCAGCCCACCGGGACAGGGTGGCGAAAAACTGTTTTTT. Translating gives CASSPPGQGGEKLFF.

The chain recombines TRBV7-9 with TRBJ2-1; D is uncertain. The CDR3 is 14 residues long. V lost 5 bases and J 9 bases, leaving 17 bases between the germline ends. Germline CDR1 is SEHNR and CDR2 is FQNEAQ (reference sequence). CDR3 protein: CASSPDGYAAEQFF. CDR3 DNA sequence: TGTGCCAGCAGCCCTGATGGGTATGCGGCTGAGCAGTTCTTC.

The chain links TRBV7-2 to TRBJ2-3; D is perhaps TRBD2 (7 bases). The germline V and J ends were trimmed by 5 bases and 5 bases, with 17 bases remaining between them. The CDR3 consists of 15 residues. Germline values: CDR1 SGHTA, CDR2 FQGNSA. The chain's CDR3 is CASSVVGGPIDTQYF. The CDR3 coding sequence is TGTGCCAGCAGCGTCGTGGGGGGGCCAATAGATACGCAGTATTTT.

In its sample, this clone was seen once. The chain combines TRBV13 with TRBJ2-2, with TRBD2 matching over 9 bases. Germline trimming cut 0 bases from V and 5 bases from J; bases unmatched to any gene: 7. This CDR3 is 17 amino acids long. Germline lookup yields CDR1 PRHDT and CDR2 FYEKMQ (reference sequence). CDR3 sequence reads: CASSLGSAGGGTGELFF. The CDR3, as DNA: TGTGCCAGCAGCTTAGGATCAGCGGGAGGAGGGACCGGGGAGCTGTTTTTT.

This sequence joins TRBV6-5 and TRBJ2-5; D perhaps matches TRBD2 (6 bases). This CDR3 region has 15 residues. The germline V gene has CDR1 MNHEY and CDR2 SVGAGI. Trimming shortened V by 2 bases and J by 9 bases, and 19 bases separated the two germline ends. DNA of the CDR3: TGTGCCAGCAGTTACCTTTCGGGGACTCAAATGTCCCAGTACTTC. It is translated as CASSYLSGTQMSQYF.

This chain links TRBV11-2 with TRBJ1-4; no clear D. The CDR3 has 15 amino acids. V lost 1 base and J 2 bases, leaving 8 bases between the germline ends. CDR1 and CDR2 (germline): SGHAT, FQNNGV. CDR3 DNA sequence: TGTGCCAGCAGCTTAGGTTTACAGACTAATGAAAAACTGTTTTTT. It translates to CASSLGLQTNEKLFF.

V usage is TRBV15 and J usage is TRBJ1-1, with 10 bases identical to TRBD1. The CDR3 spans 17 residues. The junction had 8 bases not matched to a gene; V was cut back by 4 bases and J by 0 bases. Germline CDR1 LNHNV, CDR2 YYDKDF (reference sequence). CDR3 sequence: CATSKDRGSSMNTEAFF. The DNA of the CDR3 is TGTGCCACCAGCAAGGACAGGGGGTCTTCCATGAACACTGAAGCTTTCTTT.

This rearrangement joins TRBV10-2 to TRBJ1-2; 10 bases line up with TRBD1. The ends lost 6 bases at V and 6 bases at J; junction bases unmatched: 4. Per the germline V gene, CDR1 is WSHSY and CDR2 is SAAADI. The CDR3 contains 13 residues. The CDR3 protein is CASSLTGGDGYTF. In DNA, the CDR3 is TGCGCCAGCAGCTTGACAGGGGGCGATGGCTACACCTTC.

The genes are TRBV5-1 and TRBJ1-1; no firm D call. CDR1 and CDR2 (germline): SGHRS, YFSETQ. Trimming took off 1 base at V and 1 base at J, with 8 bases between the two ends. This CDR3 has 14 amino acids. The CDR3: CASSLTVPNTEAFF. The CDR3 coding sequence is TGCGCCAGCAGCTTGACGGTTCCGAACACTGAAGCTTTCTTT.

This sequence joins TRBV4-1 and TRBJ2-7; D might be TRBD2 (7 bases). V gave up 0 bases and J gave up 3 bases, with 21 bases separating them. The CDR3 runs 18 residues. CDR1 and CDR2 (germline): MGHRA, YSYEKL. The CDR3 coding sequence is TGCGCCAGCAGCCAAGAGCGGCGTGGGGGGGCTGGAAACTACGAGCAGTACTTC. This encodes CASSQERRGGAGNYEQYF.

CDR3 in amino acids: CASSDRDYLYEQYF. Here the CDR3 DNA reads TGTGCCAGCAGCGACCGGGACTACCTCTACGAGCAGTACTTC. The genes are TRBV7-2 and TRBJ2-7, with 7 bases that match TRBD2. V shed 5 bases and J 3 bases; nucleotides not matched to a gene: 7. CDR1 is SGHTA, CDR2 FQGNSA, per germline. The CDR3 runs 14 residues.

The chain joins TRBV27 to TRBJ2-7, with 10 bases that match TRBD1. There are 14 residues in the CDR3. The V and J ends lost 5 bases and 6 bases, in that order; junction bases with no gene match: 7. Germline values: CDR1 MNHEY, CDR2 SMNVEV (reference sequence). The CDR3 is CASSRQGAVLEQYF. The CDR3 DNA reads TGTGCCAGCAGTCGACAGGGGGCGGTCCTCGAGCAGTACTTC.

This clone was seen just once. The V call is TRBV10-2, the J call TRBJ2-3, with D possibly TRBD1 on 7 matching bases. Germline V gives CDR1 WSHSY, CDR2 SAAADI. Trimming pared 3 bases from V and 1 base from J, leaving 11 bases between. The CDR3 consists of 15 residues. CDR3 in amino acids: CASSDWRGRTDTQYF. The CDR3 region has the DNA TGCGCCAGCAGTGATTGGAGGGGGCGCACAGATACGCAGTATTTT.

This clone was seen more than once but under ten times. The chain couples TRBV7-9 to TRBJ2-7, with a tentative D call TRBD1 (5 bases). The CDR3 spans 14 residues. Trimming left V 5 bases short and J 2 bases short, with 13 bases between. CDR1 is SEHNR, CDR2 FQNEAQ, per germline (reference sequence). The DNA for the CDR3 is TGTGCCAGCAGCCCCTTCTCGACAGCCTACGAGCAGTACTTC. Translation: CASSPFSTAYEQYF.

In this sample, this clone turned up a few times. This chain links TRBV4-1 with TRBJ2-7; weak D call: TRBD2 (5 bases). The CDR3 covers 16 residues. The V gene lost 0 bases and the J gene lost 3 bases, with 15 bases spanning the gap. Germline V gives CDR1 MGHRA, CDR2 YSYEKL. CDR3 loop: CASSQDPSSGSYEQYF. In DNA, the CDR3 is TGCGCCAGCAGCCAAGACCCCTCAAGTGGGAGCTACGAGCAGTACTTC.

The chain carries TRBV6-4 and TRBJ2-1; maybe TRBD2 (5 bases). Per the germline V gene, CDR1 is MRHNA and CDR2 is SNTAGT. Trimming cost V 8 bases and J 3 bases, with 14 bases left between them. The CDR3 extends over 14 amino acids. The CDR3: CASSVAGDYNEQFF. The CDR3 nucleotides are TGTGCCAGCTCCGTGGCCGGGGACTACAATGAGCAGTTCTTC.